The 4 T cell receptor beta chains in this list originate from one sample, sequenced in a study of cytomegalovirus exposure and HLA in healthy donors. PCR employed 60 Vbeta and 13 Jbeta primers. The repertoire was sequenced with immunoSEQ multiplex PCR; TCRdb's copy has only in-frame clones and lacks some. The sample consists of around 100,000 clones, 78% of them appearing once. Source material: PBMCs. The receptors originated from a woman between 35 and 50 years old in good health and CMV-seronegative.

CDR3 sequence: CATSREVRTGWLSMGGYTF. The CDR3 region has the DNA TGTGCCACCAGCAGAGAGGTCAGGACAGGGTGGCTCTCAATGGGCGGCTACACCTTC. This chain connects TRBV15 to TRBJ1-2; TRBD1 agrees at 8 bases. Trimming cost V 0 bases and J 8 bases; bases outside gene matches: 20. Germline-derived CDR1 and CDR2 are LNHNV and YYDKDF (reference sequence). The CDR3 contains 19 residues.

This rearrangement joins TRBV7-9 to TRBJ2-3; TRBD2 agrees at 12 bases. Germline V gene lookup returns CDR1 SEHNR and CDR2 FQNEAQ (reference sequence). This CDR3 has 17 amino acids. V lost 1 base, J lost 2 bases, and 4 bases stayed unmatched. The CDR3 spells CASSLGTSGTSTDTQYF. The CDR3 DNA follows: TGTGCCAGCAGCTTAGGGACTAGCGGGACATCCACAGATACGCAGTATTTT.

The chain employs TRBV27 and TRBJ1-1, with TRBD1 as a possible D gene (5 bases). The CDR3 contains 15 residues. From germline, CDR1 is MNHEY and CDR2 SMNVEV (reference sequence). V dropped 2 bases and J dropped 0 bases, with 10 bases sitting between them. As DNA, the CDR3 is TGTGCCAGCAGTTTACGGAGGGGACTGAACACTGAAGCTTTCTTT. The encoded protein is CASSLRRGLNTEAFF.

The J gene is TRBJ1-4, the V gene TRBV18; D may be TRBD1 (5 bases). Trimming removed 8 bases at V and 5 bases at J, with 12 bases between. Germline CDR1 reads KGHSH; CDR2 reads LQKENI. The CDR3 length is 13 residues. The CDR3 region is CASRGTANEKLFF. CDR3 DNA: TGTGCCAGCCGCGGGACGGCAAATGAAAAACTGTTTTTT.